One and the same sample provided the 23 T cell receptor beta chains below, sequenced in a study of CD4 T cells in relation to SARS-CoV-2 and coronaviruses. For these receptors, no antigen is known. Unexposed donor CD4+ T cells date from about 2010-2018, before the COVID-19 pandemic. CD4+ T cells were isolated from the cells after about 11 days of culture. TCRdb's copy holds only in-frame clones and misses some; the assay was immunoSEQ multiplex PCR. Here the sample spans 15,000 to 25,000 clones, just over 75% being singletons. The sample taken for sequencing was CD4+ T cells from PBMCs, cultured in vitro. The receptor source for this set is a human donor in good health.

In this sample, this clone turned up once. The chain carries TRBV3-1 (or the pseudogene TRBV3-2) and TRBJ1-4; the match to TRBD1 covers 7 bases. The V and J ends lost 4 bases and 4 bases, in that order; junction bases with no gene match: 3. The germline gives CDR1 LGHDT, CDR2 YNNKEL (reference sequence). The CDR3 length is 14 residues. CDR3 DNA: TGTGCCAGCAGCCTTGGACAGGTTAATGAAAAACTGTTTTTT. Protein product: CASSLGQVNEKLFF.

The chain has TRBV6-2 or TRBV6-3 and TRBJ1-5, with unresolved D. Germline V gene sequence: CDR1 MNHEY, CDR2 SVGEGT. The CDR3 contains 12 residues. With 0 bases removed from V and 7 bases from J, the gap between germline ends came to 4 bases. The CDR3 here is CASSYSGQPQHF. CDR3 nucleotides: TGTGCCAGCAGTTACTCGGGGCAGCCCCAGCATTTT.

V gene TRBV6-5 combines with J gene TRBJ1-5, with D maybe TRBD1 (6 bases). Germline lookup yields CDR1 MNHEY and CDR2 SVGAGI. Deletions cut 9 bases from V and 5 bases from J, with 14 bases between. CDR3 length: 13 residues. CDR3: CASYNGGHQPQHF. CDR3 nucleotide sequence: TGTGCCAGTTATAACGGGGGCCATCAGCCCCAGCATTTT.

This clone was seen only a few times. DNA for the CDR3: TGCGCCAGCAGCTTTGGCGTCAGGGAAGGCTACACCTTC. Translation: CASSFGVREGYTF. This chain uses TRBV5-1 with TRBJ1-2; maybe TRBD1 (5 bases). The CDR3 is 13 residues long. Germline V gives CDR1 SGHRS, CDR2 YFSETQ. Trimming took 2 bases from V and 8 from J, leaving 13 bases between them. The whole variable domain, filled in from reference TRBV5-1 and TRBJ1-2, reads KAGVTQTPRYLIKTRGQQVTLSCSPISGHRSVSWYQQTPGQGLQFLFEYFSETQRNKGNFPGRFSGRQFSNSRSEMNVSTLELGDSALYLCASSFGVREGYTFGSGTRLTVV.

This clone was picked up one time. The CDR3: CSASDLADRGTGELFF. CDR3 coding DNA: TGCAGTGCTAGTGACCTAGCTGATAGGGGCACCGGGGAGCTGTTTTTT. This chain links TRBV20-1 with TRBJ2-2; D is tentatively TRBD1 or TRBD2 (5 bases each). Germline V gives CDR1 DFQATT, CDR2 SNEGSKA (reference sequence). Trimming stripped 3 bases from V and 4 bases from J, with 18 bases between. The CDR3 sequence is 16 residues long.

The chain couples TRBV27 to TRBJ2-1; 7 bases match TRBD2. The CDR3 is made up of 16 amino acids. CDR1 MNHEY and CDR2 SMNVEV come from the germline V gene (reference sequence). The J segment lost 6 bases and the V segment lost 7 bases, leaving 15 bases of the junction unmatched. The CDR3 region is CASNDPGGTTANEQFF. In DNA, the CDR3 is TGTGCCAGCAATGACCCGGGTGGGACTACCGCCAATGAGCAGTTCTTC.

This chain's CDR3 is CASSLAPGGGDTIYF. The CDR3 DNA is TGCGCCAGCAGCTTGGCCCCCGGTGGGGGGGACACCATATATTTT. The rearrangement uses TRBV5-1 and TRBJ1-3; tentatively, D is TRBD1 (5 bases). The CDR3 consists of 15 residues. CDR1 SGHRS and CDR2 YFSETQ come from the germline V gene. V was pared by 0 bases and J by 8 bases, with 15 bases between.

The chain joins TRBV7-2 to TRBJ2-7; D is uncertain. Germline values: CDR1 SGHTA, CDR2 FQGNSA. The CDR3 covers 16 residues. Trimming pared 0 bases from V and 0 bases from J, leaving 12 bases between. Here the CDR3 DNA reads TGTGCCAGCAGCTTAGCAGGGTCGTCTAGCTCCTACGAGCAGTACTTC. Amino acid sequence: CASSLAGSSSSYEQYF.

The chain employs TRBV7-2 and TRBJ2-1; D is ambiguous. The V end lost 5 bases, the J end lost 4 bases, and 15 bases lay between the germline ends. Germline CDR1 is SGHTA and CDR2 is FQGNSA. The CDR3 is 15 amino acids. This CDR3 reads CASSPYRILYNEQFF. The CDR3 DNA reads TGTGCCAGCAGCCCGTACCGCATACTATACAATGAGCAGTTCTTC. Variable domain in full (rest from reference TRBV7-2 and TRBJ2-1): GAGVSQSPSNKVTEKGKDVELRCDPISGHTALYWYRQSLGQGLEFLIYFQGNSAPDKSGLPSDRFSAERTGGSVSTLTIQRTQQEDSAVYLCASSPYRILYNEQFFGPGTRLTVL.

The chain carries TRBV29-1 and TRBJ1-2, with a tentative D call TRBD1 (6 bases). The germline gives CDR1 SQVTM, CDR2 ANQGSEA. V was cut by 3 bases and J by 9 bases, with 14 bases left in between. The CDR3 runs 12 residues. CDR3 nucleotide sequence: TGCAGCGTTGACAGGGGTACCCTTAGCTACACCTTC. Encoded protein: CSVDRGTLSYTF.

V gene TRBV7-9 combines with J gene TRBJ1-4; D may be TRBD1 (6 bases). The CDR3 loop spans 15 amino acids. The germline V and J ends were trimmed by 6 bases and 3 bases, with 14 bases remaining between them. Per the germline V gene, CDR1 is SEHNR and CDR2 is FQNEAQ (reference sequence). This chain's CDR3 is CASREIDRSNEKLFF. CDR3 coding DNA: TGTGCCAGCAGGGAGATAGACAGGTCTAATGAAAAACTGTTTTTT.

V gene TRBV5-1 combines with J gene TRBJ1-5, with a tentative D call TRBD1 (5 bases). Trimming cost V 3 bases and J 1 base, with 11 bases left between them. The CDR3 runs 15 residues. The germline V gene encodes CDR1 SGHRS and CDR2 YFSETQ. This chain's CDR3 is CASSSRTWSNQPQHF. DNA for the CDR3: TGCGCCAGCAGCTCCAGGACATGGAGCAATCAGCCCCAGCATTTT.

V usage is TRBV7-9 and J usage is TRBJ2-2, with D tentatively TRBD1 (6 bases). Trimming removed 4 bases at V and 1 base at J, with 10 bases between. This CDR3 region has 15 residues. Germline assignment: CDR1 SEHNR and CDR2 FQNEAQ (reference sequence). The CDR3 loop is CASSWDNRNTGELFF. CDR3 bases: TGTGCCAGCAGCTGGGACAATAGGAACACCGGGGAGCTGTTTTTT.

The chain couples TRBV3-1 (or the pseudogene TRBV3-2) to TRBJ1-2; D is unclear. Germline V gene data show CDR1 as LGHDT and CDR2 as YNNKEL (reference sequence). Trimming took off 0 bases at V and 2 bases at J, with 13 bases between the two ends. CDR3 size: 16 residues. This CDR3 reads CASSQESAGLNYGYTF. In nucleotides, the CDR3 is TGTGCCAGCAGCCAAGAATCGGCCGGTCTGAACTATGGCTACACCTTC.

The chain employs TRBV7-9 and TRBJ2-3; D tentatively fits TRBD1 or TRBD2 (5 bases each). Germline V CDR1 and CDR2: SEHNR, FQNEAQ (reference sequence). CDR3 length equals 12 residues. With 11 bases removed from V and 4 bases from J, the gap between germline ends came to 13 bases. CDR3 nucleotide sequence: TGTGCCGATGGGGGAGCCGCAGATACGCAGTATTTT. Its protein product is CADGGAADTQYF.

The chain joins TRBV5-1 to TRBJ2-3; the match to TRBD2 covers 8 bases. The germline V gene encodes CDR1 SGHRS and CDR2 YFSETQ. The CDR3 is 15 residues long. V was pared by 4 bases and J by 8 bases, with 12 bases of the junction left unmatched. The CDR3 loop reads CASSSGTSLQVTQYF. CDR3 nucleotide sequence: TGCGCCAGCAGCAGCGGGACTAGTTTGCAGGTTACGCAGTATTTT.

This clone showed up just once. The V and J genes are TRBV7-2 and TRBJ2-7; unclear D gene. The CDR3 loop spans 12 amino acids. CDR1 SGHTA and CDR2 FQGNSA come from the germline V gene. Trimming shortened V by 5 bases and J by 7 bases, and 12 bases separated the two germline ends. In DNA form, the CDR3 reads TGTGCCAGCAGCCCCTTTGGTTTTGAGCAGTACTTC. This translates into CASSPFGFEQYF.

The chain carries TRBV3-1 (or the pseudogene TRBV3-2) and TRBJ2-7, with D perhaps matching TRBD1 (5 bases). The V gene's germline CDR1 is LGHDT and CDR2 YNNKEL (reference sequence). V was cut by 4 bases and J by 10 bases, with 14 bases left in between. This CDR3 comprises 12 residues. The CDR3 coding sequence is TGTGCCAGCAGCCGGGGCCGACATGACCAGTACTTC. It is translated as CASSRGRHDQYF.

This clone came up a few times. The chain recombines TRBV30 with TRBJ1-6, with 7 positions matching TRBD1. The CDR3 consists of 14 residues. The germline CDR1 and CDR2 sequences are GTSNPN and SVGIG (reference sequence). V shed 3 bases, J shed 4 bases, and the junction held 3 bases outside the gene matches. CDR3 sequence reads: CAWSRTGYNSPLHF. In DNA form, the CDR3 reads TGTGCCTGGAGCCGGACAGGTTATAATTCACCCCTCCACTTT. The variable domain in full, completed from reference TRBV30 and TRBJ1-6, reads SQTIHQWPATLVQPVGSPLSLECTVEGTSNPNLYWYRQAAGRGLQLLFYSVGIGQISSEVPQNLSASRPQDRQFILSSKKLLLSDSGFYLCAWSRTGYNSPLHFGNGTRLTVT.

The CDR3 sequence: CASSLVEFSEAFF. CDR3 coding DNA: TGCGCCAGCAGCTTGGTGGAATTCTCTGAAGCTTTCTTT. The genes are TRBV5-1 and TRBJ1-1; no clear D gene. The CDR3 is 13 residues long. Trimming removed 0 bases at V and 6 bases at J, with 9 bases between. Germline-derived CDR1 and CDR2 are SGHRS and YFSETQ. The full variable domain, in which reference TRBV5-1 and TRBJ1-1 provide the parts outside the CDR3, is KAGVTQTPRYLIKTRGQQVTLSCSPISGHRSVSWYQQTPGQGLQFLFEYFSETQRNKGNFPGRFSGRQFSNSRSEMNVSTLELGDSALYLCASSLVEFSEAFFGQGTRLTVV.

The chain couples TRBV5-1 to TRBJ2-7; D is undetermined. The CDR3 runs 15 residues. The germline gives CDR1 SGHRS, CDR2 YFSETQ. Trimming left V 4 bases short and J 2 bases short, with 16 bases between. The CDR3 region has the DNA TGCGCCAGCAGCCAGTCAAGCCTAGGTCCCTACGAGCAGTACTTC. Its translation: CASSQSSLGPYEQYF.

The CDR3 here is CASSIQIRQPSNEKLFF. CDR3 sequence (DNA): TGTGCCAGTAGTATCCAAATTCGTCAGCCTTCTAATGAAAAACTGTTTTTT. The chain uses TRBV19 and TRBJ1-4; D ambiguous. V was pared by 3 bases and J by 3 bases, with 17 bases between. The CDR3 consists of 17 residues. Germline V gene sequence: CDR1 LNHDA, CDR2 SQIVND (reference sequence). The whole variable domain, remainder taken from reference TRBV19 and TRBJ1-4, is DGGITQSPKYLFRKEGQNVTLSCEQNLNHDAMYWYRQDPGQGLRLIYYSQIVNDFQKGDIAEGYSVSREKKESFPLTVTSAQKNPTAFYLCASSIQIRQPSNEKLFFGSGTQLSVL.

This clone was seen only a few times. The chain is built from TRBV2 and TRBJ2-7; weak D call: TRBD2 (5 bases). CDR3 length: 12 residues. Germline assignment: CDR1 SNHLY and CDR2 FYNNEI. V lost 7 bases and J lost 2, with 9 bases in between. CDR3 nucleotide sequence: TGTGCCAGCAAACTAGGACCCTACGAGCAGTACTTC. Protein sequence: CASKLGPYEQYF.